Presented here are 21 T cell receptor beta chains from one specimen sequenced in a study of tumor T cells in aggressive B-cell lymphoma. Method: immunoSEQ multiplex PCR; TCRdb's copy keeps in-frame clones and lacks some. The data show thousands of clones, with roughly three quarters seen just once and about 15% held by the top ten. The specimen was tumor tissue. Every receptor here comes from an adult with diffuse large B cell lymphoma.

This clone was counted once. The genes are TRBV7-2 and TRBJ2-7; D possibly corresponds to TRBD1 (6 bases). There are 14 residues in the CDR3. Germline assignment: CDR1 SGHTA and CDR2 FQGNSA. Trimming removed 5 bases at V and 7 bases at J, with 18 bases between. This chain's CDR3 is CASSPRVGAIEQYF. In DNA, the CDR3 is TGTGCCAGCAGCCCCCGGGTGGGGGCGATTGAGCAGTACTTC. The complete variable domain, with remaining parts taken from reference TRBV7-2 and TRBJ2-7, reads GAGVSQSPSNKVTEKGKDVELRCDPISGHTALYWYRQSLGQGLEFLIYFQGNSAPDKSGLPSDRFSAERTGGSVSTLTIQRTQQEDSAVYLCASSPRVGAIEQYFGPGTRLTVT.

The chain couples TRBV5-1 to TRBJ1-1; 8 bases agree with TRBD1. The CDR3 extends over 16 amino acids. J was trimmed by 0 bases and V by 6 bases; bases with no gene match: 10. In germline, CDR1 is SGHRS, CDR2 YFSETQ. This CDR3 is CASKFGTGVMNTEAFF. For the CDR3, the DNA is TGCGCCAGCAAGTTTGGGACAGGAGTTATGAACACTGAAGCTTTCTTT. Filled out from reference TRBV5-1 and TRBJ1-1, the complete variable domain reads KAGVTQTPRYLIKTRGQQVTLSCSPISGHRSVSWYQQTPGQGLQFLFEYFSETQRNKGNFPGRFSGRQFSNSRSEMNVSTLELGDSALYLCASKFGTGVMNTEAFFGQGTRLTVV.

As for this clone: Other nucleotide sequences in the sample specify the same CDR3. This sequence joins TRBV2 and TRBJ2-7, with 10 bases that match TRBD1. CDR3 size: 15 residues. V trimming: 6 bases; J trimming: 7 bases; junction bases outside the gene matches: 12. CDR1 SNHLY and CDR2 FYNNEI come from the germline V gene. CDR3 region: CASRFGTGEHSEQYF. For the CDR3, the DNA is TGTGCCAGCAGGTTCGGGACAGGGGAACACAGTGAGCAGTACTTC.

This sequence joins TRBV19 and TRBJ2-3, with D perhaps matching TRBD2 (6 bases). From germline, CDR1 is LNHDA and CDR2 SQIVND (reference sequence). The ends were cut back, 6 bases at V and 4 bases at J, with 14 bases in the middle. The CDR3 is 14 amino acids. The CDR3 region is CASSVAGGSDTQYF. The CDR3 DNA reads TGTGCCAGTAGCGTCGCTGGGGGGTCAGATACGCAGTATTTT.

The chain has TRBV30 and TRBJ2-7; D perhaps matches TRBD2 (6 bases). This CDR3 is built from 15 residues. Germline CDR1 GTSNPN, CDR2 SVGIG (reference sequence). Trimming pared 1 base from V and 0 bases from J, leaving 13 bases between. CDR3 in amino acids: CAWSGRAGGSYEQYF. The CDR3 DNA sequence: TGTGCCTGGAGTGGACGGGCCGGGGGCTCCTACGAGCAGTACTTC.

The CDR3 sequence is CAWSIAGVNYGYTF. DNA for the CDR3: TGTGCCTGGAGTATCGCAGGGGTTAACTATGGCTACACCTTC. The rearrangement joins TRBV30 to TRBJ1-2, with D possibly matching TRBD1 (6 bases). In germline, CDR1 is GTSNPN, CDR2 SVGIG (reference sequence). V was pared by 2 bases and J by 1 base, with 11 bases between. This CDR3 is built from 14 residues. The whole variable domain, remainder taken from reference TRBV30 and TRBJ1-2, is SQTIHQWPATLVQPVGSPLSLECTVEGTSNPNLYWYRQAAGRGLQLLFYSVGIGQISSEVPQNLSASRPQDRQFILSSKKLLLSDSGFYLCAWSIAGVNYGYTFGSGTRLTVV.

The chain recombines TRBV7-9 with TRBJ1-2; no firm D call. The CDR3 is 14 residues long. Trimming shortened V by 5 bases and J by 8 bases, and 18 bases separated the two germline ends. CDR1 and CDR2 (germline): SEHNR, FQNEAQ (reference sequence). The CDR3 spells CASSLLGGEEGYTF. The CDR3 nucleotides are TGTGCCAGCAGCCTCCTTGGTGGGGAGGAGGGCTACACCTTC.

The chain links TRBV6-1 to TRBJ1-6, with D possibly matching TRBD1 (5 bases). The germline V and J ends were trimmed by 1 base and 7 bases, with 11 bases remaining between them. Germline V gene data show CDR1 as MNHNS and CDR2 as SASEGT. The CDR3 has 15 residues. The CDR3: CASSEGGPWNSPLHF. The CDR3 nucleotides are TGTGCCAGCAGTGAAGGGGGCCCTTGGAATTCACCCCTCCACTTT.

CDR3 amino acids: CASSPRVSNQPQHF. The CDR3 nucleotides are TGTGCCAGCAGTCCCCGAGTGAGCAATCAGCCCCAGCATTTT. This chain uses TRBV6-6 with TRBJ1-5, with D unclear. This CDR3 has 14 residues. Germline V lookup: CDR1 MNHNY, CDR2 SVGAGI (reference sequence). V was trimmed by 5 bases and J by 1 base, leaving 9 bases between them.

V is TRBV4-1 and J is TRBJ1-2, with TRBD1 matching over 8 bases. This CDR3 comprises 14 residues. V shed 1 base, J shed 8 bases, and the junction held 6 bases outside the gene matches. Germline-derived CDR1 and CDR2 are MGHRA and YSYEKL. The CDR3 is CASSQGRQGRGYTF. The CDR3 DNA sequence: TGCGCCAGCAGCCAAGGGCGACAGGGGAGGGGCTACACCTTC.

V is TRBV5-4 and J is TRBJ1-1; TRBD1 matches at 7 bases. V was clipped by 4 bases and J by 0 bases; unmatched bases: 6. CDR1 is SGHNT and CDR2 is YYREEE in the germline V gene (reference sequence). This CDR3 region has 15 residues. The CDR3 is CASSIGQVMNTEAFF. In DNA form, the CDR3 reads TGTGCCAGCAGCATAGGACAGGTGATGAACACTGAAGCTTTCTTT.

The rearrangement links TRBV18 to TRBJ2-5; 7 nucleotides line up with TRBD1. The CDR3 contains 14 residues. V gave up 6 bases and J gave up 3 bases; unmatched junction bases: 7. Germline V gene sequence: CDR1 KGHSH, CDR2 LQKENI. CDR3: CASSQTGSKETQYF. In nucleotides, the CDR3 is TGTGCCAGCTCCCAGACAGGGAGCAAAGAGACCCAGTACTTC.

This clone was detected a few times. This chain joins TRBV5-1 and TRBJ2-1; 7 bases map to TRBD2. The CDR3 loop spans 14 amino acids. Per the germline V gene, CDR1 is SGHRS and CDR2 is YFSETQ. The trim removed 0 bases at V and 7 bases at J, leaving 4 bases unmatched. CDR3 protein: CASSLGRGSNEQFF. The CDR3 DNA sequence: TGCGCCAGCAGCTTGGGGCGGGGGTCTAATGAGCAGTTCTTC. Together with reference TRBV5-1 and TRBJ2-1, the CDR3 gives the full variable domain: KAGVTQTPRYLIKTRGQQVTLSCSPISGHRSVSWYQQTPGQGLQFLFEYFSETQRNKGNFPGRFSGRQFSNSRSEMNVSTLELGDSALYLCASSLGRGSNEQFFGPGTRLTVL.

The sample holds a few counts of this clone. Here the CDR3 reads CASSLEVVTTSTYEQYF. CDR3 nucleotide sequence: TGTGCCAGCAGCTTGGAGGTGGTGACGACTTCAACCTACGAGCAGTACTTC. This chain joins TRBV5-6 and TRBJ2-7; D call uncertain. CDR3 length: 17 residues. Germline V gene sequence: CDR1 SGHDT, CDR2 YYEEEE. With 0 bases removed from V and 2 bases from J, the gap between germline ends came to 18 bases.

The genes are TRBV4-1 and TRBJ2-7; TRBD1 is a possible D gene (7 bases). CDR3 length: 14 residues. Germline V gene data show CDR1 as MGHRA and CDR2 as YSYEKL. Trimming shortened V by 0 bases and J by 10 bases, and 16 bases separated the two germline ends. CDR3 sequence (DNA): TGCGCCAGCAGCCAAGAGGGCGGGACAGCCCGACAGTACTTC. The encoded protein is CASSQEGGTARQYF.

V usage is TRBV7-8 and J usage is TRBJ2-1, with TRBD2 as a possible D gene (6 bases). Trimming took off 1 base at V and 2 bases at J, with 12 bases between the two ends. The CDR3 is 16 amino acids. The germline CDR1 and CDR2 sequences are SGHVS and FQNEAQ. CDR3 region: CASSLGSGGPYNEQFF. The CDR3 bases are TGTGCCAGCAGCTTAGGTAGCGGCGGCCCCTACAATGAGCAGTTCTTC.

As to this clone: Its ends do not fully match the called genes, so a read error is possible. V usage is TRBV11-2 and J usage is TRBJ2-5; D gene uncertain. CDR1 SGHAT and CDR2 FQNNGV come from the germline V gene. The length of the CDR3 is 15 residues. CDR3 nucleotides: TGTGCCAGCAGCGCTTACCTGTCCCCCCAAGAGGCCCAGTACTTC. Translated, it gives CASSAYLSPQEAQYF.

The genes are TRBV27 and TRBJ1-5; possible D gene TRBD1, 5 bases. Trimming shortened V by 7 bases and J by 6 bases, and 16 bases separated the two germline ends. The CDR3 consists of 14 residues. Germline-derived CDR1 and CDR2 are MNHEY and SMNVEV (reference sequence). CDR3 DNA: TGTGCCAGCACGCCGGGCGGCCAGGGTCAGCCCCAGCATTTT. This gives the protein CASTPGGQGQPQHF.

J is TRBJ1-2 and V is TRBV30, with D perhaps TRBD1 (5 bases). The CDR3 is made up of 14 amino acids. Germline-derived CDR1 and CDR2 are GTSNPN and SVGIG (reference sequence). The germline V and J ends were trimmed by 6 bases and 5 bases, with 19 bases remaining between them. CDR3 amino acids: CACPEETASYGYTF. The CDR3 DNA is TGTGCCTGTCCCGAGGAGACAGCCTCATATGGCTACACCTTC. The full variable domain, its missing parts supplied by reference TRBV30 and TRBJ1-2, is SQTIHQWPATLVQPVGSPLSLECTVEGTSNPNLYWYRQAAGRGLQLLFYSVGIGQISSEVPQNLSASRPQDRQFILSSKKLLLSDSGFYLCACPEETASYGYTFGSGTRLTVV.

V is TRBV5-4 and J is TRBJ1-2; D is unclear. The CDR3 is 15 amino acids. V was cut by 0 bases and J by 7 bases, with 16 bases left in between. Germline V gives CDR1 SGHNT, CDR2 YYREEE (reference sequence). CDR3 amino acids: CASSLVAARAGGYTF. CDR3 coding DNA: TGTGCCAGCAGCTTGGTAGCTGCCCGGGCGGGTGGCTACACCTTC.

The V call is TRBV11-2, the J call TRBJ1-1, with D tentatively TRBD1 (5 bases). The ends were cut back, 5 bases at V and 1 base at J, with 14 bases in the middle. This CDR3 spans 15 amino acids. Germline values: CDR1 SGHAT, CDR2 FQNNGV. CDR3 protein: CASSRWAGGNTEAFF. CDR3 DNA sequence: TGTGCCAGCAGCCGATGGGCGGGGGGGAACACTGAAGCTTTCTTT.